These T cell receptor beta chains were read from a single sample in a study of blood T cell repertoires in COVID-19. Profiled with immunoSEQ multiplex PCR; TCRdb holds only in-frame clones, not every one. In the table there are 180,000 or so clones, over 65% of which are singletons. Input material: PBMCs or T cells enriched from blood (not recorded which). The origin of the receptors is a woman between 45 and 65 years old who had recovered from COVID-19. Both conserved end residues are part of each CDR3. The order of the fields is V gene, J gene, D gene, clone size, CDR3 protein, CDR3 DNA. The D gene is left open where the match is weak. Not all rows give a size; the values are once, few, many and, for expanded clones, a class.

v_gene: TRBV7-9
j_gene: TRBJ1-5
d_gene: NA
abundance: NA
CDR3aa: CASSLGTRKGNQPQHF
CDR3nt: TGTGCCAGCAGCCTTGGGACTCGGAAGGGCAATCAGCCCCAGCATTTT

v_gene: TRBV6-5
j_gene: TRBJ1-3
d_gene: NA
abundance: NA
CDR3aa: CASSYSQGQRNTIYF
CDR3nt: TGTGCCAGCAGTTACTCGCAGGGTCAGAGAAACACCATATATTTT

v_gene: TRBV7-9
j_gene: TRBJ1-2
d_gene: NA
abundance: NA
CDR3aa: CASSVDSYGYTF
CDR3nt: TGTGCCAGCAGCGTAGACAGCTATGGCTACACCTTC

v_gene: TRBV28
j_gene: TRBJ1-1
d_gene: NA
abundance: NA
CDR3aa: CASTHRVDRAFF
CDR3nt: TGTGCCAGTACTCACAGGGTAGATCGGGCTTTCTTT

v_gene: TRBV4-1
j_gene: TRBJ2-3
d_gene: NA
abundance: NA
CDR3aa: CASRRQLSLRFGDTQYF
CDR3nt: TGCGCCAGCAGAAGGCAACTTAGCCTACGATTTGGGGATACGCAGTATTTT

v_gene: TRBV7-9
j_gene: TRBJ2-1
d_gene: TRBD1
abundance: NA
CDR3aa: CASSIGTGVVDEQFF
CDR3nt: TGTGCCAGCAGTATAGGGACAGGGGTGGTCGATGAGCAGTTCTTC

v_gene: TRBV2
j_gene: TRBJ1-2
d_gene: NA
abundance: NA
CDR3aa: CASSEAGRSYTF
CDR3nt: TGTGCCAGCAGTGAAGCTGGGAGGAGCTACACCTTC

v_gene: TRBV2
j_gene: TRBJ2-3
d_gene: NA
abundance: NA
CDR3aa: CASKPQGTDTQYF
CDR3nt: TGTGCCAGCAAACCCCAGGGGACAGATACGCAGTATTTT

v_gene: TRBV11-2
j_gene: TRBJ2-1
d_gene: NA
abundance: once
CDR3aa: CASSLGAQEQFF
CDR3nt: TGTGCCAGCAGCTTAGGGGCGCAAGAGCAGTTCTTC

v_gene: TRBV5-1
j_gene: TRBJ2-3
d_gene: NA
abundance: NA
CDR3aa: CASSNRDITDTQYF
CDR3nt: TGCGCCAGCAGCAACCGGGACATCACAGATACGCAGTATTTT

v_gene: TRBV6-6
j_gene: TRBJ1-1
d_gene: TRBD1
abundance: NA
CDR3aa: CASTQGVNTEAFF
CDR3nt: TGTGCCAGCACCCAGGGGGTGAACACTGAAGCTTTCTTT

v_gene: TRBV18
j_gene: TRBJ1-2
d_gene: TRBD1
abundance: few
CDR3aa: CASSPTGVYGYTF
CDR3nt: TGTGCCAGCTCACCGACAGGGGTATATGGCTACACCTTC

v_gene: TRBV19
j_gene: TRBJ1-5
d_gene: NA
abundance: few
CDR3aa: CASSRRDGQPQHF
CDR3nt: TGTGCCAGTAGTCGCAGGGATGGACAGCCCCAGCATTTT

v_gene: TRBV30
j_gene: TRBJ1-6
d_gene: NA
abundance: NA
CDR3aa: CAWSPYRYRDSPLHF
CDR3nt: TGTGCCTGGAGTCCTTACAGGTATCGAGATTCACCCCTCCACTTT

v_gene: TRBV30
j_gene: TRBJ1-3
d_gene: NA
abundance: NA
CDR3aa: CALDGQFSGNTIYF
CDR3nt: TGTGCCCTGGACGGACAGTTCTCTGGAAACACCATATATTTT

v_gene: TRBV4-3
j_gene: TRBJ1-2
d_gene: NA
abundance: NA
CDR3aa: CASSQFRDWPEGYTF
CDR3nt: TGCGCCAGCAGCCAGTTCCGGGACTGGCCTGAGGGCTACACCTTC

v_gene: TRBV3-1/TRBV3-2
j_gene: TRBJ2-1
d_gene: NA
abundance: NA
CDR3aa: CASSQVRGINEQFF
CDR3nt: TGTGCCAGCAGCCAAGTTAGGGGTATCAATGAGCAGTTCTTC

v_gene: TRBV6-5
j_gene: TRBJ1-1
d_gene: NA
abundance: NA
CDR3aa: CAGVGGVNTEAFF
CDR3nt: TGTGCCGGAGTAGGCGGGGTGAACACTGAAGCTTTCTTT

v_gene: TRBV27
j_gene: TRBJ1-1
d_gene: NA
abundance: NA
CDR3aa: CASRYSGTLNTEAFF
CDR3nt: TGTGCCAGCAGATACTCCGGGACATTGAACACTGAAGCTTTCTTT

v_gene: TRBV19
j_gene: TRBJ1-2
d_gene: TRBD1
abundance: NA
CDR3aa: CASSRDRGLGYTF
CDR3nt: TGTGCCAGTAGTCGGGACAGGGGGCTTGGCTACACCTTC

v_gene: TRBV28
j_gene: TRBJ2-4
d_gene: TRBD1
abundance: NA
CDR3aa: CASRQTGAKNIQYF
CDR3nt: TGTGCCAGCAGGCAGACAGGGGCCAAAAACATTCAGTACTTC

v_gene: TRBV25-1
j_gene: TRBJ1-1
d_gene: NA
abundance: NA
CDR3aa: CASSLGSTEAFF
CDR3nt: TGTGCCAGCAGTTTGGGCTCCACTGAAGCTTTCTTT

v_gene: TRBV6-5
j_gene: TRBJ1-4
d_gene: NA
abundance: NA
CDR3aa: CASSYSPQNEKLFF
CDR3nt: TGTGCCAGCAGTTACTCTCCGCAGAATGAAAAACTGTTTTTT

v_gene: TRBV2
j_gene: TRBJ1-1
d_gene: NA
abundance: few
CDR3aa: CASSEGPNTEAFF
CDR3nt: TGTGCCAGCAGTGAGGGCCCGAACACTGAAGCTTTCTTT

v_gene: TRBV4-3
j_gene: TRBJ1-2
d_gene: NA
abundance: NA
CDR3aa: CASSQDDKGLSGYTF
CDR3nt: TGCGCCAGCAGCCAAGATGACAAGGGGTTGAGTGGCTACACCTTC

v_gene: TRBV5-6
j_gene: TRBJ2-3
d_gene: NA
abundance: NA
CDR3aa: CASSGGVLSTDTQYF
CDR3nt: TGTGCCAGCAGCGGCGGGGTTCTTAGCACAGATACGCAGTATTTT

v_gene: TRBV3-1/TRBV3-2
j_gene: TRBJ2-2
d_gene: NA
abundance: many
CDR3aa: CASSHSGTGAGELFF
CDR3nt: TGTGCCAGCAGCCATTCCGGGACTGGAGCCGGGGAGCTGTTTTTT

v_gene: TRBV5-1
j_gene: TRBJ2-1
d_gene: TRBD2
abundance: NA
CDR3aa: CATKLAADNEQFF
CDR3nt: TGCGCCACCAAACTAGCGGCCGACAATGAGCAGTTCTTC

v_gene: TRBV27
j_gene: TRBJ2-3
d_gene: NA
abundance: NA
CDR3aa: CASSFGNFVGDTQYF
CDR3nt: TGTGCCAGCAGTTTTGGCAATTTCGTCGGGGATACGCAGTATTTT